The T cell receptor beta chain under discussion was sequenced for a study of T cells in Graves' hyperthyroidism and ophthalmopathy. General study findings and limits: From stable hyperthyroidism, ophthalmopathy was separated by a 13 V-J model.

As concerns this clonotype: Antigen: not known.

Amplification of TCR beta CDR3 regions used RNA as the template. The study used the HTBI primer set for a first-round RT-PCR of the TCR CDR3. TCRdb analysed the multiplex PCR reads with MiXCR anew, one entry per CDR3 protein. The sample includes around 610,000 distinct CDR3 sequences, 14% to 15% of them seen just once. Trimming shortened V by 6 bases and J by 0 bases, and 8 bases separated the two germline ends. Germline V lookup: CDR1 ENHRY, CDR2 SYGVKD. This CDR3 is built from 13 residues. The receptor was isolated from a woman aged 40 to 55 with Graves' ophthalmopathy. The V gene is TRBV10-3, the J gene TRBJ1-1, with D unresolved. The sample taken for sequencing was blood. The CDR3 nucleotides are TGTGCCATCAGCCGGGGAATGAACACTGAAGCTTTCTTT. Protein sequence: CAISRGMNTEAFF.